The T cell receptor beta chain described here comes from a study of T cell changes during pregnancy in multiple sclerosis. The protocol was immunoSEQ multiplex PCR, while the TCRdb copy is restricted to in-frame clones and leaves out a portion. This sample has over 60,000 clones, with about 88% found just once. The TCR was taken from a female donor with multiple sclerosis, enrolled in a pregnancy study. This specimen was peripheral blood, taken in the first trimester of pregnancy.

CDR3 protein: CASSMVSGGAQDQPQHF. The CDR3 region has the DNA TGTGCCAGTAGTATGGTGTCGGGAGGGGCCCAAGACCAGCCCCAGCATTTT. The chain has TRBV19 and TRBJ1-5, with TRBD1 as a possible D gene (5 bases). CDR3 length equals 17 residues. Trimming cost V 3 bases and J 7 bases, with 22 bases left between them. Germline CDR1 and CDR2: LNHDA and SQIVND (reference sequence).